The TCR beta chain described here comes from a study of control samples from healthy donors and cancer patients (dated by TCRdb to about 2020). The germline V gene provides CDR1 MGHRA and CDR2 YSYEKL. From its cysteine to its phenylalanine, the CDR3 spans 15 amino acids. Here the CDR3 DNA is all that survives: 45 bases in frame from base 1. Cut back by 0 bases and 3 bases, the V and J ends lie 11 bases apart. About this clone itself: The clone's antigen remains unknown. Per-base qualities were not stored, and no clone one base away is much larger.

Libraries came from the immunoSEQ multiplex PCR assay. TCRdb's version of the immuneACCESS table is confined to in-frame rearrangements and falls short of the full clone set. An unresolved V gene accounts for under half of the shortfall where checked; the remainder is of unknown origin. Here the sample has 160,000 or so clones; approximately 94% occur a single time. The ten largest clones take up 14% of the sample. The receptor's source is a man in his 60s with colorectal cancer. What was sequenced was PBMCs. The receptor chain draws on TRBV4-1 and TRBJ1-1, and perhaps TRBD1 as D gene, on 5 matching bases. The bases are TGCGCCAGCAGCCAAGATCACCGGGGCTACACTGAAGCTTTCTTT. This sequence encodes CASSQDHRGYTEAFF.